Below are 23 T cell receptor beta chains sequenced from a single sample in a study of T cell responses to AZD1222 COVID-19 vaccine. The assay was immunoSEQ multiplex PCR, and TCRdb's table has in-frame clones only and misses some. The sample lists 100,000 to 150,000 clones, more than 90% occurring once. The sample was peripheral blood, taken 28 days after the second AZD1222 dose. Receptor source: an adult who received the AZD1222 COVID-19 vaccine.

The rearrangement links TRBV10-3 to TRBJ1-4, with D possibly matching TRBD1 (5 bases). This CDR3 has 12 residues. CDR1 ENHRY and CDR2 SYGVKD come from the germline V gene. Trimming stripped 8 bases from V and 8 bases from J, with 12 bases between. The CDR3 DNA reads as TGTGCCATCGGGGGGGGTGGAGAAAAACTGTTTTTT. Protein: CAIGGGGEKLFF.

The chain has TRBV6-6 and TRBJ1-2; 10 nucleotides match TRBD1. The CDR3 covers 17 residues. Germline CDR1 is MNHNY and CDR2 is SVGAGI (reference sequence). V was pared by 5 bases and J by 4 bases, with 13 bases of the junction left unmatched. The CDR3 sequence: CASSRPGTGALIYGYTF. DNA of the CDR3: TGTGCCAGCAGTCGGCCCGGGACAGGGGCCTTAATCTATGGCTACACCTTC.

The CDR3 is CASRGLAAGETQYF. The CDR3 DNA reads as TGTGCCAGCAGAGGACTAGCGGCAGGAGAGACCCAGTACTTC. This chain uses TRBV6-5 with TRBJ2-5, with 10 nucleotides matching TRBD2. Per germline, CDR1 MNHEY and CDR2 SVGAGI. The CDR3 covers 14 residues. Trimming removed 6 bases from V and 4 bases from J; junction bases left unmatched: 5.

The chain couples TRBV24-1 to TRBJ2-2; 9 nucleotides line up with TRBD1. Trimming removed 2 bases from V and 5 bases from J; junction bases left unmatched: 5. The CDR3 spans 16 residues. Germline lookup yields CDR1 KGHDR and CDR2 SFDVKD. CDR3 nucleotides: TGTGCCACCAGTGATTGGGACAGGGAGAGGACCGGGGAGCTGTTTTTT. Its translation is CATSDWDRERTGELFF.

The CDR3 reads CASSRTLGAGNNNEQFF. CDR3 sequence (DNA): TGTGCCAGCAGCCGTACCCTAGGGGCGGGTAATAACAATGAGCAGTTCTTC. The V gene is TRBV3-1 (or the pseudogene TRBV3-2), the J gene TRBJ2-1; D assignment may be TRBD1 or TRBD2 (5 bases each). Trimming shortened V by 4 bases and J by 5 bases, and 21 bases separated the two germline ends. The CDR3 totals 17 residues. Germline CDR1 LGHDT, CDR2 YNNKEL (reference sequence).

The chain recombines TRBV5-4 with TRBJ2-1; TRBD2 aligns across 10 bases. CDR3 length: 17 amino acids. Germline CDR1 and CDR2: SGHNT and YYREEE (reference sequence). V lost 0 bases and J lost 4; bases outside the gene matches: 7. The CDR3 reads CASSLAQAGLAYNEQFF. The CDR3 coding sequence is TGTGCCAGCAGCTTGGCCCAAGCGGGACTAGCGTACAATGAGCAGTTCTTC.

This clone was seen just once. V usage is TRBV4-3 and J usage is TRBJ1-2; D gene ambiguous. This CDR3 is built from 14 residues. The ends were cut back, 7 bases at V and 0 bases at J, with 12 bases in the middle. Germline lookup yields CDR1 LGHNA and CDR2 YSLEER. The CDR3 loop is CASTPQTANYGYTF. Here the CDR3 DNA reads TGCGCCAGCACTCCCCAAACAGCTAACTATGGCTACACCTTC.

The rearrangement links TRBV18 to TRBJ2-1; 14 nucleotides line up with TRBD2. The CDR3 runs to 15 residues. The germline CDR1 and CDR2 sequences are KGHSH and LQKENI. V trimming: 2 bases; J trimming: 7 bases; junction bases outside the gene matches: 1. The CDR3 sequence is CASSPGTSGRNEQFF. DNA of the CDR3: TGTGCCAGCTCACCAGGGACTAGCGGGAGAAATGAGCAGTTCTTC.

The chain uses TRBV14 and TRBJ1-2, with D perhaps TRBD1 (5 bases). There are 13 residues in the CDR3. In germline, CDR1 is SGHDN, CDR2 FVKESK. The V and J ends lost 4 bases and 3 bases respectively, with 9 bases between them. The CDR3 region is CASSPDRYYGYTF. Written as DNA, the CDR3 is TGTGCCAGCAGCCCCGACAGATACTATGGCTACACCTTC. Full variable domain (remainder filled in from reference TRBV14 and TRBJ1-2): EAGVTQFPSHSVIEKGQTVTLRCDPISGHDNLYWYRRVMGKEIKFLLHFVKESKQDESGMPNNRFLAERTGGTYSTLKVQPAELEDSGVYFCASSPDRYYGYTFGSGTRLTVV.

CDR3 in DNA: TGTGCCACCAGCAGAGATCTTATATCCCCGGCGAGCAATCAGCCCCAGCATTTT. The encoded protein is CATSRDLISPASNQPQHF. The chain joins TRBV15 to TRBJ1-5; the D is unclear. In germline, CDR1 is LNHNV, CDR2 YYDKDF (reference sequence). Between the trimmed V and J ends, which lost 0 bases and 1 base, there was a span of 16 bases. The CDR3 spans 18 residues.

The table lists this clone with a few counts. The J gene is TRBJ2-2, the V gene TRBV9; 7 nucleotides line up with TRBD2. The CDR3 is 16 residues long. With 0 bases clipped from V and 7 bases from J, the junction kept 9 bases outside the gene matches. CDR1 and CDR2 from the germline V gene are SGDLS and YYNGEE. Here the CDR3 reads CASSVGSGPDDGELFF. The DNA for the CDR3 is TGTGCCAGCAGCGTAGGTAGCGGGCCCGATGACGGGGAGCTGTTTTTT.

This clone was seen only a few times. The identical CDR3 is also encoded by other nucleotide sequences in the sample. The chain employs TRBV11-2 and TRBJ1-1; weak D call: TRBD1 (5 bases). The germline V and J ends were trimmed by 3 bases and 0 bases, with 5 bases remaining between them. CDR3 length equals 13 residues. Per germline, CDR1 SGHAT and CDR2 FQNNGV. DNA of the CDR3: TGTGCCAGCAGCTTGGGGGTGAACACTGAAGCTTTCTTT. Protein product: CASSLGVNTEAFF.

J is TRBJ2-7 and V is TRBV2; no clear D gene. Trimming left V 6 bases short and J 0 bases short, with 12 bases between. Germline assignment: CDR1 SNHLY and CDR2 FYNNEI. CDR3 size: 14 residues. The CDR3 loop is CASRETASSYEQYF. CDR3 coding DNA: TGTGCCAGCAGGGAGACGGCGAGCTCCTACGAGCAGTACTTC.

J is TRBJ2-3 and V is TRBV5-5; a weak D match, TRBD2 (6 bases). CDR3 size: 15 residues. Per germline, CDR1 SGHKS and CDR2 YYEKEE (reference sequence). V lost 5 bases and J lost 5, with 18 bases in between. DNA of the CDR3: TGTGCCAGCAGATTAGCGGAGTTACCAGGAGATACGCAGTATTTT. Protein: CASRLAELPGDTQYF.

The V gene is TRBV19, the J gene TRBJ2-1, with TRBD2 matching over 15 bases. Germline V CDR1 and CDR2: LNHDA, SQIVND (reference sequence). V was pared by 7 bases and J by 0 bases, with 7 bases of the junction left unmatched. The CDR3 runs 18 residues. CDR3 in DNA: TGTGCCAGTACCCCGGGACTAGCGGGAGGCAGCTCCTACAATGAGCAGTTCTTC. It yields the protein CASTPGLAGGSSYNEQFF. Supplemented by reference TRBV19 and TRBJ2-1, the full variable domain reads DGGITQSPKYLFRKEGQNVTLSCEQNLNHDAMYWYRQDPGQGLRLIYYSQIVNDFQKGDIAEGYSVSREKKESFPLTVTSAQKNPTAFYLCASTPGLAGGSSYNEQFFGPGTRLTVL.

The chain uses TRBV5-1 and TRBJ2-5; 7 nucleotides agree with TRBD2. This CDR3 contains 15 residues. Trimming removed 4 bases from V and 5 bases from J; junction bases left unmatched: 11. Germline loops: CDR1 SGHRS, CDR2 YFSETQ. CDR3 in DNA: TGCGCCAGCAGCCCTGGGGGGGGAGGAGTGGAGACCCAGTACTTC. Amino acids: CASSPGGGGVETQYF.

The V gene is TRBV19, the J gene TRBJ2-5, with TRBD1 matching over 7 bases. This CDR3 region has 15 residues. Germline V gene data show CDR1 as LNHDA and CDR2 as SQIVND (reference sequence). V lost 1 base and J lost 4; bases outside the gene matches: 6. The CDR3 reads CASSIASTGAETQYF. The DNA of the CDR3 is TGTGCCAGTAGTATAGCTAGTACAGGGGCAGAGACCCAGTACTTC.

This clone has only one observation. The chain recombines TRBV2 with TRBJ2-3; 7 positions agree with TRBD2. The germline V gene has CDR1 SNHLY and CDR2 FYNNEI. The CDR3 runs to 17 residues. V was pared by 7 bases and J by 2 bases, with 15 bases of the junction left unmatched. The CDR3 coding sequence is TGTGCCAGCATGTATGCGGGAGCCCTAGAATTCACAGATACGCAGTATTTT. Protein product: CASMYAGALEFTDTQYF.

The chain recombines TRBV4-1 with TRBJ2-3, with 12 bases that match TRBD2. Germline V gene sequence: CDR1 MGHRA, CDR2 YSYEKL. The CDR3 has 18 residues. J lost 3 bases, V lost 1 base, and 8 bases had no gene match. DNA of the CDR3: TGCGCCAGCAGCCAAGCACCGCTACTAGCGGGGGGAACAGATACGCAGTATTTT. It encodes CASSQAPLLAGGTDTQYF.

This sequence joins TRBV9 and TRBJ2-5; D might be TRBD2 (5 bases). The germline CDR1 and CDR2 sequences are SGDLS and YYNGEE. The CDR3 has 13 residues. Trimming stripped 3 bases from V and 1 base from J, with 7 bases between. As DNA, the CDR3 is TGTGCCAGCAGCGCCCGGGGCCAAGAGACCCAGTACTTC. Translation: CASSARGQETQYF.

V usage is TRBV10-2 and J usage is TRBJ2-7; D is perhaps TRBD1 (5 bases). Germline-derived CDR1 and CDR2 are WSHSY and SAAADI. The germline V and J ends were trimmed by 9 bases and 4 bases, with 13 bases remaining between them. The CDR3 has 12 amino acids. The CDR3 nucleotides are TGCGCCAGTAGAAACAGGCGGTACGAGCAGTACTTC. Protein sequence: CASRNRRYEQYF.

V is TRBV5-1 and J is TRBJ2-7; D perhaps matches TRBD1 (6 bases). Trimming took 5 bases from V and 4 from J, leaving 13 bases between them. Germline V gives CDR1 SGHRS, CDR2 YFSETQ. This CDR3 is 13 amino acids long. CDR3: CASSPNRVYEQYF. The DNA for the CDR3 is TGCGCCAGCAGTCCCAACAGGGTGTACGAGCAGTACTTC.

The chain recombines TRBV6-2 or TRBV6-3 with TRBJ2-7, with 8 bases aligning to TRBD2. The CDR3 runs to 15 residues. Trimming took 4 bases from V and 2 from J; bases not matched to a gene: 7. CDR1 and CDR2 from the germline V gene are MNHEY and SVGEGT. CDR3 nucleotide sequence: TGTGCCAGCAGTTCCGGCCTAGCGGGCCCCTACGAGCAGTACGTC. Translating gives CASSSGLAGPYEQYV.